The rows below give T cell receptor beta chains drawn from one sample of a study of cytomegalovirus exposure and HLA in healthy donors. Sequencing was performed with immunoSEQ multiplex PCR; in TCRdb, only in-frame clones are kept and a portion is missing. The sample lists roughly 80,000 clones; 85% to 95% were seen once. Sequencing was performed on PBMCs. The receptors come from a man between 18 and 35 years old in good health and CMV-seronegative. Both conserved end residues are trimmed from each CDR3. Only part of the rows carry a size: once, few, many, or a class if the clone is expanded.

V gene,clone size,CDR3 protein
TRBV5-1,NA,ASSLGTGGSYEQY
TRBV5-1,NA,ASRGGRNQETQY
TRBV2,few,ASSEGTGGQPQH
TRBV10-1,few,ASSEGLAGEY
TRBV6-5,NA,ASSWDRNSHEQY
TRBV9,NA,ASSPEGVVGYEKLF
TRBV4-1,NA,ASSQARGVGGKLF
TRBV7-8,NA,ASSLASGLEQF
TRBV29-1,NA,SVEDGNEQF
TRBV11-2,NA,ASSSGPGTPYEQY
TRBV10-2,NA,ASSVGQTNTEAF
TRBV12-5,NA,ASGSSSRDRDTYGYT
TRBV14,NA,ASSPRFLTEAF
TRBV5-8,NA,ASSSRYRGVPNQPQH
TRBV6-5,NA,ASSRTSGAQETQY
TRBV2,NA,ASGGNLYEQY
TRBV10-3,once,AISDTLWDRVGNEQF
TRBV7-6,NA,ASSLDGGNYGYT
TRBV7-3,NA,ASSRDRQNTGELF
TRBV10-3,once,ATGSGWERGNEQF
TRBV7-3,NA,ASSGQGPAGTGELF
TRBV12-5,NA,ASGLVEKAGGRDTQY
TRBV18,NA,ASSPRRAGASTDTQY
TRBV30,NA,AWRIQGLVYEQY
TRBV9,NA,ASSVGLGTGGTYGYT
TRBV7-9,NA,ASSYWTSGNSGANVLT
TRBV7-7,NA,ASSLEGGGEQF
TRBV4-1,NA,ASSSSQDRVSTDTQY
TRBV7-2,NA,ASSFPGVNTGELF
TRBV15,NA,ATSSYRGNPYEQY
TRBV20-1,NA,SASRAAEAF
TRBV5-6,NA,ASSLVAVPGYT
TRBV2,NA,ASSVEGNTEAF
TRBV11-2,NA,ASSRTSHSYEQY
TRBV11-2,once,ASSPAGLGKETQY
TRBV4-1,once,ASSQDHAGELF
TRBV7-2,NA,ATSPASAGQPQH
TRBV21-1,NA,ASTVIRGFDSGANVLT
TRBV6-4,NA,ASSPGRASTDTQY
TRBV2,NA,ASTLDRGSNTIY
TRBV7-9,NA,ASSLRDRETGELF
TRBV4-1,NA,ASSQELDSRVIDTQY
TRBV6-4,NA,ASSDSKRLAAAREQF
TRBV25-1,once,ASTKGREGTDTQY
TRBV27,NA,ASSSHYEQY
TRBV5-1,NA,ASGGTGGPLGEQY
TRBV7-2,NA,ASSGGAVEQF
TRBV7-9,few,ASSPAADRLFHGELF
TRBV19,NA,ASSIDARANSPLH
TRBV11-3,NA,ASSFSLEETQY
TRBV5-6,NA,ASSLSADTQY